This TCR beta chain was sequenced in a study of monozygotic twins with inflammatory bowel disease. TCRdb reworked the 5' RACE reads into one entry per CDR3 protein, no DNA. This sample's table has around 450,000 distinct CDR3 sequences. Looked up from germline, CDR1 is DFQATT and CDR2 is SNEGSKA (reference sequence). The CDR3 consists of 12 residues. V and J are TRBV20-1 and TRBJ1-1; without DNA, the TCRdb call of TRBD1 cannot be checked. Sequenced: blood. This TCR came from a human donor with ulcerative colitis or Crohn's disease, or a healthy co-twin of an affected twin (not recorded which). The CDR3 loop reads CSAGQGATEAFF.